Shown below are 7 T cell receptor beta chains from a single sample sequenced in a study of blood T cell repertoires in COVID-19. The table came from immunoSEQ multiplex PCR; TCRdb's copy has only in-frame clones and leaves some out. The data hold 86,000 or so clones, with approximately 78% observed a single time. Source material: peripheral blood. These TCRs come from a woman older than 75 with acute or convalescent COVID-19.

V usage is TRBV5-1 and J usage is TRBJ2-1; 8 bases fit TRBD1. V dropped 4 bases and J dropped 0; count of bases not matched to a gene: 0. The CDR3 has 14 amino acids. Germline-derived CDR1 and CDR2 are SGHRS and YFSETQ. CDR3 sequence (DNA): TGCGCCAGCAGCGGGACAGGCTCCTACAATGAGCAGTTCTTC. Translation: CASSGTGSYNEQFF.

This chain uses TRBV3-1 (or the pseudogene TRBV3-2) with TRBJ2-3, with TRBD1 as a possible D gene (5 bases). Trimming removed 3 bases at V and 7 bases at J, with 11 bases between. Germline CDR1 reads LGHDT; CDR2 reads YNNKEL (reference sequence). The CDR3 loop spans 13 amino acids. The CDR3: CASSQDTANTQYF. CDR3 coding DNA: TGTGCCAGCAGCCAGGACACAGCAAATACGCAGTATTTT.

This rearrangement joins TRBV19 to TRBJ2-7; TRBD2 matches at 12 bases. Germline V lookup: CDR1 LNHDA, CDR2 SQIVND (reference sequence). The CDR3 contains 16 residues. V trimming: 4 bases; J trimming: 2 bases; junction bases outside the gene matches: 6. The DNA of the CDR3 is TGTGCCAGTAGTAAACAACTAGCGGGGGGTACCTACGAGCAGTACTTC. As protein: CASSKQLAGGTYEQYF.

The J gene is TRBJ2-2, the V gene TRBV19; D not certain. Between the trimmed V and J ends, which lost 3 bases and 7 bases, there was a span of 12 bases. The CDR3 is made up of 14 amino acids. Germline V CDR1 and CDR2: LNHDA, SQIVND (reference sequence). This chain's CDR3 is CASSIVGSIGELFF. In DNA, the CDR3 is TGTGCCAGTAGTATCGTGGGTAGCATCGGGGAGCTGTTTTTT.

The chain recombines TRBV2 with TRBJ2-3, with 7 bases lining up with TRBD2. Trimming cost V 2 bases and J 5 bases; bases outside gene matches: 7. CDR3 length equals 15 residues. Germline V lookup: CDR1 SNHLY, CDR2 FYNNEI. The CDR3 reads CASSELMGGIDTQYF. For the CDR3, the DNA is TGTGCCAGCAGTGAATTGATGGGGGGGATAGATACGCAGTATTTT.

In DNA form, the CDR3 reads TGTGCCAGCGGGGGAGGTAGTCCCGGGGAGCTGTTTTTT. It is translated as CASGGGSPGELFF. The chain combines TRBV6-5 with TRBJ2-2, with a tentative D call TRBD2 (6 bases). The CDR3 has 13 amino acids. Germline V lookup: CDR1 MNHEY, CDR2 SVGAGI. The V end lost 8 bases, the J end lost 6 bases, and 13 bases lay between the germline ends.

The rearrangement uses TRBV5-5 and TRBJ1-6; no firm D call. Germline assignment: CDR1 SGHKS and CDR2 YYEKEE (reference sequence). Trimming shortened V by 0 bases and J by 5 bases, and 12 bases separated the two germline ends. The CDR3 totals 16 residues. The CDR3 loop is CASSLVPRTDNSPLHF. CDR3 in DNA: TGTGCCAGCAGCTTGGTCCCCCGTACGGATAATTCACCCCTCCACTTT.